One and the same sample provided the 14 T cell receptor beta chains below, sequenced in a study of shared clonotypes between healthy human individuals. Sequencing used immunoSEQ multiplex PCR; TCRdb keeps in-frame clones, though not all of them. The sample includes fewer than 1.8 million clones, 98% to 99% of them seen just once. The specimen was naive CD4+ T cells sorted from blood. Subset noted: CD45RA+ positively selected. The receptor source for this set is a man younger than 40 in good health.

The table lists this clone with a count of one. This chain connects TRBV5-4 to TRBJ2-7; the match to TRBD1 covers 8 bases. The CDR3 is 14 residues long. V was pared by 5 bases and J by 6 bases, with 10 bases of the junction left unmatched. The germline CDR1 and CDR2 sequences are SGHNT and YYREEE (reference sequence). The CDR3: CASRQGQVSSEQYF. In DNA, the CDR3 is TGTGCCAGCAGACAGGGACAGGTGTCGTCCGAGCAGTACTTC.

The chain carries TRBV5-4 and TRBJ2-1; unclear D gene. The CDR3 totals 15 residues. Germline V lookup: CDR1 SGHNT, CDR2 YYREEE (reference sequence). Deletions cut 3 bases from V and 0 bases from J, with 10 bases between. The CDR3 DNA follows: TGTGCCAGCAGCTCAAGAGGACCCTCCTACAATGAGCAGTTCTTC. Amino acids: CASSSRGPSYNEQFF. The full variable domain, with the rest looked up from reference TRBV5-4 and TRBJ2-1, is ETGVTQSPTHLIKTRGQQVTLRCSSQSGHNTVSWYQQALGQGPQFIFQYYREEENGRGNFPPRFSGLQFPNYSSELNVNALELDDSALYLCASSSRGPSYNEQFFGPGTRLTVL.

CDR3 DNA: TGCGCCAGCAGCTTGGCCGCTTCTAGCGGGAGCTCCTACAATGAGCAGTTCTTC. Amino acid sequence: CASSLAASSGSSYNEQFF. V is TRBV5-1 and J is TRBJ2-1; TRBD2 matches at 10 bases. Germline V lookup: CDR1 SGHRS, CDR2 YFSETQ. This CDR3 region has 18 residues. With V trimmed by 0 bases and J by 0 bases, 6 bases remained unmatched.

This sequence joins TRBV6-1 and TRBJ2-7, with TRBD2 matching 7 bases. The CDR3 contains 15 residues. V gave up 1 base and J gave up 4 bases; unmatched junction bases: 7. The germline V gene has CDR1 MNHNS and CDR2 SASEGT. The CDR3 coding sequence is TGTGCCAGCAGTGAAGGGTCTAGCGGTTTGTACGAGCAGTACTTC. Protein product: CASSEGSSGLYEQYF.

As for this clone: Compared with germline, one end of the junction differs, possibly owing to a read error. The chain employs TRBV7-9 and TRBJ1-2; 9 nucleotides agree with TRBD1. The CDR3 sequence is 11 residues long. Per germline, CDR1 SEHNR and CDR2 FQNEAQ (reference sequence). The CDR3 protein is CASSSSGDRVF. The CDR3 DNA follows: TGTGCCAGCAGCTCAAGCGGGGACAGGGTTTTC.

CDR3 protein: CASSPNYQETQYF. For the CDR3, the DNA is TGTGCCAGCTCACCAAACTACCAAGAGACCCAGTACTTC. The chain combines TRBV18 with TRBJ2-5; D is unresolved. V lost 2 bases and J 0 bases, leaving 4 bases between the germline ends. Germline V gene lookup returns CDR1 KGHSH and CDR2 LQKENI. The CDR3 sequence is 13 residues long.

The V and J genes are TRBV5-1 and TRBJ2-7; 12 bases are a match to TRBD1. The germline CDR1 and CDR2 sequences are SGHRS and YFSETQ. The CDR3 runs to 18 residues. After removal of 3 bases from V and 0 bases from J, the junction contained 10 bases not matched to a gene. The CDR3: CASSSGQGAPVDSYEQYF. CDR3 nucleotide sequence: TGCGCCAGCAGCTCGGGACAGGGGGCCCCTGTGGACTCCTACGAGCAGTACTTC.

This chain's CDR3 is CASSQAGTIKQYF. Here the CDR3 DNA reads TGCGCCAGCAGCCAAGCCGGGACAATTAAGCAGTACTTC. The chain couples TRBV4-3 to TRBJ2-7; D is possibly TRBD1 (6 bases). CDR1 LGHNA and CDR2 YSLEER come from the germline V gene. The V end lost 1 base, the J end lost 8 bases, and 12 bases lay between the germline ends. The CDR3 is 13 amino acids.

This chain joins TRBV9 and TRBJ2-1; 7 nucleotides align to TRBD1. The CDR3 is 15 residues long. Germline values: CDR1 SGDLS, CDR2 YYNGEE. The V and J ends lost 3 bases and 1 base, in that order; junction bases with no gene match: 4. This CDR3 reads CASSETGDSYNEQFF. The DNA of the CDR3 is TGTGCCAGCAGCGAAACAGGGGATTCCTACAATGAGCAGTTCTTC.

The rearrangement links TRBV18 to TRBJ1-2, with D possibly being TRBD1 (6 bases). Trimming pared 4 bases from V and 6 bases from J, leaving 15 bases between. This CDR3 is 14 amino acids long. CDR1 is KGHSH, CDR2 LQKENI, per germline. The CDR3 reads CASSQTGGPDGYTF. CDR3 nucleotides: TGTGCCAGCTCACAAACTGGGGGGCCAGATGGCTACACCTTC.

The genes are TRBV4-1 and TRBJ2-5, with 8 bases that match TRBD2. The trim removed 4 bases at V and 1 base at J, leaving 8 bases unmatched. CDR3 size: 16 residues. In germline, CDR1 is MGHRA, CDR2 YSYEKL. In DNA form, the CDR3 reads TGCGCCAGCAGCCGAACGACTAGCGAGATCCAAGAGACCCAGTACTTC. The encoded protein is CASSRTTSEIQETQYF.

This clone has a single count. This sequence joins TRBV19 and TRBJ2-1; TRBD2 matches 10 bases. With V trimmed by 5 bases and J by 4 bases, 5 bases remained unmatched. Looked up from germline, CDR1 is LNHDA and CDR2 is SQIVND (reference sequence). The CDR3 extends over 15 amino acids. The CDR3 nucleotides are TGTGCCAGTAGTCTAGCGGGAGTCGAGTACAATGAGCAGTTCTTC. Translated: CASSLAGVEYNEQFF.

V usage is TRBV19 and J usage is TRBJ1-5; possible D gene TRBD1, 6 bases. This CDR3 has 18 residues. The V end lost 5 bases, the J end lost 3 bases, and 23 bases lay between the germline ends. Germline V gene sequence: CDR1 LNHDA, CDR2 SQIVND (reference sequence). The DNA of the CDR3 is TGTGCCAGTAGTCACCCTCGGGGGCAAAGCACTTCCAATCAGCCCCAGCATTTT. It encodes CASSHPRGQSTSNQPQHF.

The chain is built from TRBV15 and TRBJ1-5; the D gene is possibly TRBD1 (5 bases). Between the trimmed V and J ends, which lost 0 bases and 3 bases, there was a span of 9 bases. The CDR3 loop spans 15 amino acids. From germline, CDR1 is LNHNV and CDR2 YYDKDF (reference sequence). The CDR3 spells CATSRDRVYNQPQHF. The CDR3 DNA reads as TGTGCCACCAGCAGAGACAGGGTATACAATCAGCCCCAGCATTTT.